These T cell receptor beta chains were read from a single sample in a study of CD4+ T cells in melanoma. Profiling relied on immunoSEQ multiplex PCR, and the TCRdb table lists in-frame clones only, not all of them. Of roughly 15,000 clones listed, approximately 76% are singletons. The sequenced material came from cells from a culture (not recorded whether cultured in vitro). Every receptor here comes from a human donor with melanoma. Both conserved end residues are part of each CDR3. The order of the fields is CDR3 DNA, CDR3 protein, clone size, D gene, J gene, V gene. The D gene is left open where the match is weak. Part of the rows lack a size; the others show once, few, many or a class for expanded clones.

CDR3nt: TGTGCCAGCAGTCATGGGGGGGTCGGGTCGTCCGTTACCGGGGAGCTGTTTTTT
CDR3aa: CASSHGGVGSSVTGELFF
abundance: few
d_gene: TRBD2
j_gene: TRBJ2-2
v_gene: TRBV2

CDR3nt: TGTGCCAGCAGCCCAAGGGCTACTGAAGCTTTCTTT
CDR3aa: CASSPRATEAFF
abundance: NA
d_gene: NA
j_gene: TRBJ1-1
v_gene: TRBV25-1

CDR3nt: TGTGCCTGGACCAAACGCGGGGGAATGGAAGAAAAACTGTTTTTT
CDR3aa: CAWTKRGGMEEKLFF
abundance: NA
d_gene: NA
j_gene: TRBJ1-4
v_gene: TRBV30

CDR3nt: TGTGCCAGCAGCTTTAGCAATCAGCCCCAGCATTTT
CDR3aa: CASSFSNQPQHF
abundance: NA
d_gene: NA
j_gene: TRBJ1-5
v_gene: TRBV7-9

CDR3nt: TGTGCCATCAGTACCGGGACAGGTAGCAATCAGCCCCAGCATTTT
CDR3aa: CAISTGTGSNQPQHF
abundance: NA
d_gene: TRBD1
j_gene: TRBJ1-5
v_gene: TRBV10-3

CDR3nt: TGTGCCAGCAGCCAGCGACATTTGGCGAACACTGAAGCTTTCTTT
CDR3aa: CASSQRHLANTEAFF
abundance: NA
d_gene: NA
j_gene: TRBJ1-1
v_gene: TRBV4-2

CDR3nt: TGTGCCAGCAGTGCCACTCAGACGGGACAGCTGGGGGGAAAACTGTTTTTT
CDR3aa: CASSATQTGQLGGKLFF
abundance: NA
d_gene: TRBD1
j_gene: TRBJ1-4
v_gene: TRBV2

CDR3nt: TGTGCCAGCAGCGGGGGGACTAGCGGGGGGTTACAAGAGACCCAGTACTTC
CDR3aa: CASSGGTSGGLQETQYF
abundance: NA
d_gene: TRBD2
j_gene: TRBJ2-5
v_gene: TRBV9

CDR3nt: TGCGCCAGCAGCCCCGAGGTAGTGGGACAGGGGTTCCAGTACTTC
CDR3aa: CASSPEVVGQGFQYF
abundance: few
d_gene: TRBD1
j_gene: TRBJ2-7
v_gene: TRBV5-1

CDR3nt: TGTGCCAGCAGCCCAAAGCGGGGGAGCTCCTACAATGAGCAGTTCTTC
CDR3aa: CASSPKRGSSYNEQFF
abundance: NA
d_gene: TRBD2
j_gene: TRBJ2-1
v_gene: TRBV7-9

CDR3nt: TGTGCCAGCAGTTTAGAGGTAACTGAAGCTTTCTTT
CDR3aa: CASSLEVTEAFF
abundance: NA
d_gene: NA
j_gene: TRBJ1-1
v_gene: TRBV27

CDR3nt: TGTGCCAGCAGTTACTCGCTGACCTACAATGAGCAGTTCTTC
CDR3aa: CASSYSLTYNEQFF
abundance: NA
d_gene: NA
j_gene: TRBJ2-1
v_gene: TRBV6-6

CDR3nt: TGTGCCAGCAGCTTGACAGGGACTGACTATGGCTACACCTTC
CDR3aa: CASSLTGTDYGYTF
abundance: NA
d_gene: NA
j_gene: TRBJ1-2
v_gene: TRBV5-8

CDR3nt: TGTGCCAGTAGTCCGCCCCTGTTCGGGGAGCTGTTTTTT
CDR3aa: CASSPPLFGELFF
abundance: NA
d_gene: NA
j_gene: TRBJ2-2
v_gene: TRBV19

CDR3nt: TGTGCCAGCAGCGCACGGGGGGCCGGGGAGCTGTTTTTT
CDR3aa: CASSARGAGELFF
abundance: once
d_gene: TRBD2
j_gene: TRBJ2-2
v_gene: TRBV4-2

CDR3nt: TGTGCCATCAGTGAGCGGGATACGCAGTATTTT
CDR3aa: CAISERDTQYF
abundance: NA
d_gene: NA
j_gene: TRBJ2-3
v_gene: TRBV10-3

CDR3nt: TGTGCCAGCAGCTCAACCGGGACTGCTTCGAATGAGCAGTTCTTC
CDR3aa: CASSSTGTASNEQFF
abundance: NA
d_gene: NA
j_gene: TRBJ2-1
v_gene: TRBV7-3

CDR3nt: TGTGCCAGCACCACGGGACAGGTTAATAACTATGGCTACACCTTC
CDR3aa: CASTTGQVNNYGYTF
abundance: NA
d_gene: TRBD1
j_gene: TRBJ1-2
v_gene: TRBV6-1

CDR3nt: TGTGCCAGCAGCCAATTCGGGGGCGCCAATCAGCCCCAGCATTTT
CDR3aa: CASSQFGGANQPQHF
abundance: NA
d_gene: NA
j_gene: TRBJ1-5
v_gene: TRBV5-6

CDR3nt: TGTGCCAGCACCCCCGGGACAGCCCACCAAGAGACCCAGTACTTC
CDR3aa: CASTPGTAHQETQYF
abundance: NA
d_gene: TRBD1
j_gene: TRBJ2-5
v_gene: TRBV7-9

CDR3nt: TGTGCCTGGAGTGTACTCGGCAGGGGCTCTGGAAACACCATATATTTT
CDR3aa: CAWSVLGRGSGNTIYF
abundance: NA
d_gene: NA
j_gene: TRBJ1-3
v_gene: TRBV30

CDR3nt: TGTGCCAGCAGCTTTGTGACAGGGGTTGGAAACACCATATATTTT
CDR3aa: CASSFVTGVGNTIYF
abundance: NA
d_gene: TRBD1
j_gene: TRBJ1-3
v_gene: TRBV5-5

CDR3nt: TGTGCCAGCTCACCGAACCCGGGAAGCGGGGGCGGGCAGTACTTC
CDR3aa: CASSPNPGSGGGQYF
abundance: NA
d_gene: TRBD2
j_gene: TRBJ2-7
v_gene: TRBV18

CDR3nt: TGTGCCGCGGGCAGGCCAGGAGATTACGAGCAGTACTTC
CDR3aa: CAAGRPGDYEQYF
abundance: few
d_gene: NA
j_gene: TRBJ2-7
v_gene: TRBV19

CDR3nt: TGTGCCAGGAGAGGGCAGGGGGCCGGGGATGAGCAGTTCTTC
CDR3aa: CARRGQGAGDEQFF
abundance: NA
d_gene: TRBD1
j_gene: TRBJ2-1
v_gene: TRBV2

CDR3nt: TGTGCCAGCAGATCTAGCGGGGGGGCCGATACGCAGTATTTT
CDR3aa: CASRSSGGADTQYF
abundance: NA
d_gene: TRBD2
j_gene: TRBJ2-3
v_gene: TRBV6-1

CDR3nt: TGCGCCAGCAGCTTGTTGGGCAGGGGGCAAGAGACCCAGTACTTC
CDR3aa: CASSLLGRGQETQYF
abundance: NA
d_gene: TRBD1
j_gene: TRBJ2-5
v_gene: TRBV5-1